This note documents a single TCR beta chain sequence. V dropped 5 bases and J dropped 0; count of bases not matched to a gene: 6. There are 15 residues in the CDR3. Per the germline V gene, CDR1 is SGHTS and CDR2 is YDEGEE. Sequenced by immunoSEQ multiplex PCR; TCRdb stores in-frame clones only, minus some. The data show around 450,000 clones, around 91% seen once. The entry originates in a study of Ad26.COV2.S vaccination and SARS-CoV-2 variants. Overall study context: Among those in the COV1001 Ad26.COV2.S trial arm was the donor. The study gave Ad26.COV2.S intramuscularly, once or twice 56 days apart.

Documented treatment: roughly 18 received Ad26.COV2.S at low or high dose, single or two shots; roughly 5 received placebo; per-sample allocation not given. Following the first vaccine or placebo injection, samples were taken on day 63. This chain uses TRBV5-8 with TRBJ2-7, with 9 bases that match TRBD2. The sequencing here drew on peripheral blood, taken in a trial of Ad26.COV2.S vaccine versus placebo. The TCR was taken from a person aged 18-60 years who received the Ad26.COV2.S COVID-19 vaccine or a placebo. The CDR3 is CASRETSGSSYEQYF. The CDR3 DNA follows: TGTGCCAGCAGGGAGACTAGCGGATCCTCCTACGAGCAGTACTTC. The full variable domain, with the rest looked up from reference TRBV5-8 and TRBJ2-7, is EAGVTQSPTHLIKTRGQQATLRCSPISGHTSVYWYQQALGLGLQFLLWYDEGEERNRGNFPPRFSGRQFPNYSSELNVNALELEDSALYLCASRETSGSSYEQYFGPGTRLTVT.